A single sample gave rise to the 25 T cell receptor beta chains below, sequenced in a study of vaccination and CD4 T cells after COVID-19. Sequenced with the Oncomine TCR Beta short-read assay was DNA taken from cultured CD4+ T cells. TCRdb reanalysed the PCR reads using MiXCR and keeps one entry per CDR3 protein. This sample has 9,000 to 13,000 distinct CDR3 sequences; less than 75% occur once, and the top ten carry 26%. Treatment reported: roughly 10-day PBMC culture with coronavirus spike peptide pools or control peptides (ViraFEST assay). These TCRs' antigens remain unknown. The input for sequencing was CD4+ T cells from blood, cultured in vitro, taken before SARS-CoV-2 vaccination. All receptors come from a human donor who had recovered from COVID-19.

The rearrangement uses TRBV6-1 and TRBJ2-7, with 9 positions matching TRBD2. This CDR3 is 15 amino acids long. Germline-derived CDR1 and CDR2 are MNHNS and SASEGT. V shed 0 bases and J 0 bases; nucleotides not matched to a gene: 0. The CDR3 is CASSEASGSSYEQYF. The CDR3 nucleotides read TGTGCCAGCAGTGAAGCTAGCGGGAGCTCCTACGAGCAGTACTTC.

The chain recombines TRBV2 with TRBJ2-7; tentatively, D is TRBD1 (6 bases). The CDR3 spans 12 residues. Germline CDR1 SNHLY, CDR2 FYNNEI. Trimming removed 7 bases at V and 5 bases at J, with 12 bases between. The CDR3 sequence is CASTRDINEQYF. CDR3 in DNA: TGTGCCAGCACCAGGGACATTAACGAGCAGTACTTC.

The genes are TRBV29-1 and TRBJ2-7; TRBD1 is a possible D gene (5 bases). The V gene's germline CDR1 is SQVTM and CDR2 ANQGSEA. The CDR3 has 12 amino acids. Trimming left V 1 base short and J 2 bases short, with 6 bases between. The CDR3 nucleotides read TGCAGCGTTGAAGGACAGCCCTACGAGCAGTACTTC. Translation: CSVEGQPYEQYF.

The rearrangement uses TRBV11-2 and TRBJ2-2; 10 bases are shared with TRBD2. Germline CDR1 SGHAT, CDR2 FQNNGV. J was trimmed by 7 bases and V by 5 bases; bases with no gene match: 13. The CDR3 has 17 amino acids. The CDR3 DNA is TGTGCCAGCAGCCAGAGGACTAGCGGACCCGGGGGCGGGGAGCTGTTTTTT. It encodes CASSQRTSGPGGGELFF. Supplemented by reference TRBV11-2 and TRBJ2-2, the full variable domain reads EAGVAQSPRYKIIEKRQSVAFWCNPISGHATLYWYQQILGQGPKLLIQFQNNGVVDDSQLPKDRFSAERLKGVDSTLKIQPAKLEDSAVYLCASSQRTSGPGGGELFFGEGSRLTVL.

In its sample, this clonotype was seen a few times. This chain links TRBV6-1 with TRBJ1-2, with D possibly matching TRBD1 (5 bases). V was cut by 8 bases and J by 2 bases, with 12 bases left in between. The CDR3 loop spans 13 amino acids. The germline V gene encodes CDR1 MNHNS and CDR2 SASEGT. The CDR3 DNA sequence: TGTGCCAGCCAACTCGGGGCCAACTATGGCTACACCTTC. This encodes CASQLGANYGYTF.

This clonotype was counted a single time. The CDR3 region has the DNA TGTGCCAGTAGGGATGGGGGGGCAGAAAGGACCGGGGAGCTGTTTTTT. Protein sequence: CASRDGGAERTGELFF. The V and J genes are TRBV19 and TRBJ2-2; a possible D gene is TRBD2 (7 bases). Trimming pared 6 bases from V and 5 bases from J, leaving 19 bases between. This CDR3 contains 16 residues. Germline CDR1 and CDR2: LNHDA and SQIVND (reference sequence).

CDR3 loop: CASGGQPLISEAFF. In nucleotides, the CDR3 is TGTGCCAGTGGGGGACAGCCCCTAATCTCAGAAGCTTTCTTT. The chain couples TRBV28 to TRBJ1-1; 7 bases match TRBD1. The junction had 15 bases not matched to a gene; V was cut back by 9 bases and J by 8 bases. CDR3 length equals 14 residues. From germline, CDR1 is MDHEN and CDR2 SYDVKM.

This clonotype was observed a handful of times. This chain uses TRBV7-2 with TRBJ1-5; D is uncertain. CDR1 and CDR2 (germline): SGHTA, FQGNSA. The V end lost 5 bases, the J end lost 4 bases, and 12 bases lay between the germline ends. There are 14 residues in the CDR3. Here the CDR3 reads CASSRANANQPQHF. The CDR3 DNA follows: TGTGCCAGCAGCCGGGCCAATGCGAATCAGCCCCAGCATTTT.

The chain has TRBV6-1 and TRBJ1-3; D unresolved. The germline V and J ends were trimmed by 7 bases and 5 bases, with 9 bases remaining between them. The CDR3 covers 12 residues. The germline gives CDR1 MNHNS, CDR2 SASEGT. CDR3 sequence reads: CASKEGRNTIYF. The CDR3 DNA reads TGTGCCAGCAAGGAAGGTAGAAACACCATATATTTT.

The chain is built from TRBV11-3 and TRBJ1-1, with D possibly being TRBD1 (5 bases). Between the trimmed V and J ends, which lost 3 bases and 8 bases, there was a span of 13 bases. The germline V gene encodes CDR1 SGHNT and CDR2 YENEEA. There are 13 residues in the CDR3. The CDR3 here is CASSLGRAGEAFF. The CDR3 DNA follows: TGTGCCAGCAGCTTGGGACGGGCAGGGGAAGCTTTCTTT.

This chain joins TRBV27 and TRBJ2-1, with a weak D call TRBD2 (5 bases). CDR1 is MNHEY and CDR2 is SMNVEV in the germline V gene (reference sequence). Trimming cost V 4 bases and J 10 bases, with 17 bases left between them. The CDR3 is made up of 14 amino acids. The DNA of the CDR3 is TGTGCCAGCAGTTCCCTTTTGGGTAGCGAAGAGCAGTTCTTC. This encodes CASSSLLGSEEQFF.

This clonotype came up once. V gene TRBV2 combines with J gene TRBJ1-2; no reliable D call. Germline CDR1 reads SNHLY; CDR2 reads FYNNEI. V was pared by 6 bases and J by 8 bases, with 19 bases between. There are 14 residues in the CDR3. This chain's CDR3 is CASREDLSSRGYTF. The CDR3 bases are TGTGCCAGCAGAGAGGACCTCTCATCGAGGGGCTACACCTTC.

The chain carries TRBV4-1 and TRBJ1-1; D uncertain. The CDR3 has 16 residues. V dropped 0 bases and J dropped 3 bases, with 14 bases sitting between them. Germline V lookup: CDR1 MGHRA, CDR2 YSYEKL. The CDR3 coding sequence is TGCGCCAGCAGCCAAGATCTCCCGGGGATCGACACTGAAGCTTTCTTT. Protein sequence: CASSQDLPGIDTEAFF.

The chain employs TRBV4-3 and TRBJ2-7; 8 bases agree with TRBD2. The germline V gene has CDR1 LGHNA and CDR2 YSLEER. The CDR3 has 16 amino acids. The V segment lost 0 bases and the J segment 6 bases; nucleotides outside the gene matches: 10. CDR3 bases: TGCGCCAGCAGCCAAGATTTCACTGCGGCGGGGGGCGAGCAGTACTTC. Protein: CASSQDFTAAGGEQYF.

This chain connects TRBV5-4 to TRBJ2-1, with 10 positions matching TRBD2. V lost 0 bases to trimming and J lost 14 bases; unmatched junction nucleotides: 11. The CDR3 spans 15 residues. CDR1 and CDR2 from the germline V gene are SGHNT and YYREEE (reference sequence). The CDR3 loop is CASSLVSGRAREEFF. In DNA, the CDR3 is TGTGCCAGCAGCTTGGTGAGCGGGAGGGCCCGGGAGGAGTTCTTC.

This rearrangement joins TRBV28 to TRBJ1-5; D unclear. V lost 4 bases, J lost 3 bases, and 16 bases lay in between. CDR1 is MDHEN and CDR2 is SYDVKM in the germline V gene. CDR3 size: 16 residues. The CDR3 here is CASSSPRGADNQPQHF. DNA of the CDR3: TGTGCCAGCAGTTCACCTCGGGGTGCCGACAATCAGCCCCAGCATTTT.

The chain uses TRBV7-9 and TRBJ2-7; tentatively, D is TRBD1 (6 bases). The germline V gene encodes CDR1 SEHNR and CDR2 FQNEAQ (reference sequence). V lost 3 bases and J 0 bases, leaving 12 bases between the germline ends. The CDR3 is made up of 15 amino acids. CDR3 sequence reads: CASSLAGVSSYEQYF. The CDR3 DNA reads TGTGCCAGCAGCTTGGCAGGGGTCAGCTCCTACGAGCAGTACTTC.

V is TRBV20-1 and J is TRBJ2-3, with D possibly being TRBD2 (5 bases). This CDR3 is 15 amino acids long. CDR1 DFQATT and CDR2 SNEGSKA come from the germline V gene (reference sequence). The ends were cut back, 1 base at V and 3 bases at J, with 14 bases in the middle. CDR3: CSARGAGLLTDTQYF. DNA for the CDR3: TGCAGTGCTAGAGGCGCGGGCCTCCTAACAGATACGCAGTATTTT.

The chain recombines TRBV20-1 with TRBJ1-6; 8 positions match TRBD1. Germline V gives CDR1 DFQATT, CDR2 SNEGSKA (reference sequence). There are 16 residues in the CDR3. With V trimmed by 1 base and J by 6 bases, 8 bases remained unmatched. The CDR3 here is CSARVLSGQGNSPLHF. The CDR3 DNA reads TGCAGTGCTAGAGTCCTCAGTGGACAGGGTAATTCACCCCTCCACTTT.

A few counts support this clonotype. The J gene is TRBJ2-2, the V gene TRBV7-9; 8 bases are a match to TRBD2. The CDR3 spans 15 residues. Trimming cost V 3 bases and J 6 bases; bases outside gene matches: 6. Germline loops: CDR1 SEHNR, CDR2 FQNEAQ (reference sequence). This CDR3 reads CASSLSGSYPGELFF. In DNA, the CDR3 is TGTGCCAGCAGCTTGAGCGGGAGCTATCCCGGGGAGCTGTTTTTT.

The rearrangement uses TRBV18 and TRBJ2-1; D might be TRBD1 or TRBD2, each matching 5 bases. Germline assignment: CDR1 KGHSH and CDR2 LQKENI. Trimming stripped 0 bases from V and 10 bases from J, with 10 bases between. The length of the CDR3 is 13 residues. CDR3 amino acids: CASSPPSGREQFF. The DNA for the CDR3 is TGTGCCAGCTCACCACCCTCGGGACGAGAGCAGTTCTTC.

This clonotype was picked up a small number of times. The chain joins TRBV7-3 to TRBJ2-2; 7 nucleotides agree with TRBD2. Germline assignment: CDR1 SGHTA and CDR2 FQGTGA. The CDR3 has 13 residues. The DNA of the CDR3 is TGTGCTTGCGGGAGCTCGAACACCGGGGAGCTGTTTTTT. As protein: CACGSSNTGELFF.

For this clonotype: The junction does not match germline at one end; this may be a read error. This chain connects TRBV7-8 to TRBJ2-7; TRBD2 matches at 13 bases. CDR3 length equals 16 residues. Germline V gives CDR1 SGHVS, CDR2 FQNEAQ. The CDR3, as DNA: TGTGCCAGCAGCACCCGGACTAGCGGGAGCTCCCACGAGCAGTACTTC. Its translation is CASSTRTSGSSHEQYF.

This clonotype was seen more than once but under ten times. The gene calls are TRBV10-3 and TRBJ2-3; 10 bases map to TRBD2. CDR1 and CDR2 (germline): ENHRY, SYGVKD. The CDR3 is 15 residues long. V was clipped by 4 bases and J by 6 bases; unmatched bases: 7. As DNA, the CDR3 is TGTGCCATCAGTGGTCCTAGCGGGAGTTCTGATACGCAGTATTTT. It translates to CAISGPSGSSDTQYF.

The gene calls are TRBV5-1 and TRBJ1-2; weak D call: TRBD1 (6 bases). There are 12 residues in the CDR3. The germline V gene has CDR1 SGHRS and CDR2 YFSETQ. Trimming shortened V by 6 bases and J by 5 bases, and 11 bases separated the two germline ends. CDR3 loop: CASKSQGYGYTF. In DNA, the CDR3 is TGCGCCAGCAAATCCCAGGGGTATGGCTACACCTTC.